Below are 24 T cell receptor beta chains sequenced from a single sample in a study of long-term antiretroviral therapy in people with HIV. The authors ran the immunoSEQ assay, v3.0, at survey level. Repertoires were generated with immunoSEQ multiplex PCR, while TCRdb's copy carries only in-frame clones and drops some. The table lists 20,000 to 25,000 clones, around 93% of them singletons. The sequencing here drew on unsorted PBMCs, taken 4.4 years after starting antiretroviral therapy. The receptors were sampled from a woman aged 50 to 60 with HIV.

Here the CDR3 DNA reads TGTGCCAGCCTCAGCGGGGAAGACACAGATACGCAGTATTTT. Amino acid sequence: CASLSGEDTDTQYF. V usage is TRBV5-6 and J usage is TRBJ2-3; 7 positions agree with TRBD2. The CDR3 extends over 14 amino acids. The junction had 7 bases not matched to a gene; V was cut back by 7 bases and J by 2 bases. Germline V gene data show CDR1 as SGHDT and CDR2 as YYEEEE.

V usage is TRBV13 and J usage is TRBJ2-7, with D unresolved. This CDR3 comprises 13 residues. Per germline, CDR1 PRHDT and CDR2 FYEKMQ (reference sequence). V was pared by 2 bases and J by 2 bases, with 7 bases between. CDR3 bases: TGTGCCAGCAGCTTATTCCCCGCCTACGAGCAGTACTTC. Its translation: CASSLFPAYEQYF.

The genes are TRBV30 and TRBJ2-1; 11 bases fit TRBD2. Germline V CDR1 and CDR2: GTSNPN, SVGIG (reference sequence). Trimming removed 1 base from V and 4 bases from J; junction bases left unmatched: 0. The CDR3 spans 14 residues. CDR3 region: CAWSASGGYNEQFF. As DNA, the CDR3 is TGTGCCTGGAGTGCTAGCGGGGGGTACAATGAGCAGTTCTTC.

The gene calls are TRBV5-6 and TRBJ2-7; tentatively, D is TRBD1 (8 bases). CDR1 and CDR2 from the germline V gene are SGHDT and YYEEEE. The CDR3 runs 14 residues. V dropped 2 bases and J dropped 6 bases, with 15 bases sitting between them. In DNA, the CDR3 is TGTGCCAGCAGCTTCGGACAGGGAGGGGGCGAGCAGTACTTC. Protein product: CASSFGQGGGEQYF.

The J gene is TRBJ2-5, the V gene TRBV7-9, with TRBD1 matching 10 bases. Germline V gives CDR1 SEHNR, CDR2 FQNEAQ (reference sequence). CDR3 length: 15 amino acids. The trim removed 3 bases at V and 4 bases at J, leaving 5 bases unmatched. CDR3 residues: CASSFADRGRETQYF. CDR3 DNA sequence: TGTGCCAGCAGCTTTGCAGACAGGGGGCGAGAGACCCAGTACTTC.

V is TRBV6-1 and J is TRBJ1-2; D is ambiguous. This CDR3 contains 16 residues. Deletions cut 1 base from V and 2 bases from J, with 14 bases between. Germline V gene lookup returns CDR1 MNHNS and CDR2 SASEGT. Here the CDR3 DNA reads TGTGCCAGCAGTGAAGTCCCGGGATCTTCCAACTATGGCTACACCTTC. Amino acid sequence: CASSEVPGSSNYGYTF.

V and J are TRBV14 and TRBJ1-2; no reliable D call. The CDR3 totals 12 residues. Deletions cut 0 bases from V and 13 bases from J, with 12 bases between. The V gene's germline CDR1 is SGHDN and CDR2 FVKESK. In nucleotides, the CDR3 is TGTGCCAGCAGCCAAGAGCGGCACAGATGCACCTTC. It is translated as CASSQERHRCTF. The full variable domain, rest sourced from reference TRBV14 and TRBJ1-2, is EAGVTQFPSHSVIEKGQTVTLRCDPISGHDNLYWYRRVMGKEIKFLLHFVKESKQDESGMPNNRFLAERTGGTYSTLKVQPAELEDSGVYFCASSQERHRCTFGSGTRLTVV.

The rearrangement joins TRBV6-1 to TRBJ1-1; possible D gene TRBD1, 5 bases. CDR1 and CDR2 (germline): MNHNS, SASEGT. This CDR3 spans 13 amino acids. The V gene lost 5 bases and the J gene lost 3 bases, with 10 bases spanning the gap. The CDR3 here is CASSRGRDTEAFF. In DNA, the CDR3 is TGTGCCAGCAGTCGGGGCCGGGACACTGAAGCTTTCTTT.

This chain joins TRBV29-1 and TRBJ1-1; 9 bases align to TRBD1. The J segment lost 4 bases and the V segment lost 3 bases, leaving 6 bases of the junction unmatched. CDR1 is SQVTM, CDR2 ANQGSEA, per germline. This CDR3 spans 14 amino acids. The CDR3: CSVEWGQGGTEAFF. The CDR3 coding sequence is TGCAGCGTTGAGTGGGGACAGGGCGGCACTGAAGCTTTCTTT.

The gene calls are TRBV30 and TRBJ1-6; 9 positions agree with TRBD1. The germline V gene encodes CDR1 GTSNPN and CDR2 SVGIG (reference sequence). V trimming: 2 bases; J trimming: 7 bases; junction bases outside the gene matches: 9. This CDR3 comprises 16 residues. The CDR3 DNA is TGTGCCTGGAGTTCGACCGGGACAGGGAGAAATTCACCCCTCCACTTT. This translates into CAWSSTGTGRNSPLHF.

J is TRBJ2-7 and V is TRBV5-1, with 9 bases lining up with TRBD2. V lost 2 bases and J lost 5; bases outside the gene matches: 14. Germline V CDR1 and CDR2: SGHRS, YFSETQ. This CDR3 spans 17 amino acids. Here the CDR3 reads CASSLDSGGRRRDEQYF. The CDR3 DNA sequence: TGCGCCAGCAGCTTAGATAGCGGGGGACGGCGGCGAGACGAGCAGTACTTC.

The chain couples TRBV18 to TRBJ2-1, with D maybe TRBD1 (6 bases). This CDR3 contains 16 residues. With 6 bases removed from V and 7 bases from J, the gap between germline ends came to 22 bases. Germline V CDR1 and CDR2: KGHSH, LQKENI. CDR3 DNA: TGTGCCAGCTCCCAACGGACAGTTAGCGCTGAAAATGAGCAGTTCTTC. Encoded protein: CASSQRTVSAENEQFF. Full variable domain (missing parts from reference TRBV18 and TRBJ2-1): NAGVMQNPRHLVRRRGQEARLRCSPMKGHSHVYWYRQLPEEGLKFMVYLQKENIIDESGMPKERFSAEFPKEGPSILRIQQVVRGDSAAYFCASSQRTVSAENEQFFGPGTRLTVL.

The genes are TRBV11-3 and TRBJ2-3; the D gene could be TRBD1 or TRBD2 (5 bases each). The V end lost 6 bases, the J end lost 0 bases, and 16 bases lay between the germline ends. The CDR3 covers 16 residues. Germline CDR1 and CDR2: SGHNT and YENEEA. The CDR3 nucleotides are TGTGCCAGCAGTTCCGGGACCGAATTTAGCACAGATACGCAGTATTTT. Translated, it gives CASSSGTEFSTDTQYF.

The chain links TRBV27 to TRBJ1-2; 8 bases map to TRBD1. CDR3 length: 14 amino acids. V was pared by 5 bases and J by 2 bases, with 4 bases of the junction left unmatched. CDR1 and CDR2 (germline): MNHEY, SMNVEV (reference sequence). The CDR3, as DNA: TGTGCCAGCAGTATCCGGACAGGGAACTATGGCTACACCTTC. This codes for CASSIRTGNYGYTF.

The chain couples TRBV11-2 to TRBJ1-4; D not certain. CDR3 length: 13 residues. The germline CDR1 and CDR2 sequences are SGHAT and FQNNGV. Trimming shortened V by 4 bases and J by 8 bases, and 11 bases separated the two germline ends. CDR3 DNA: TGTGCCAGCAGCTACGGGAACAAAGAAAAACTGTTTTTT. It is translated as CASSYGNKEKLFF.

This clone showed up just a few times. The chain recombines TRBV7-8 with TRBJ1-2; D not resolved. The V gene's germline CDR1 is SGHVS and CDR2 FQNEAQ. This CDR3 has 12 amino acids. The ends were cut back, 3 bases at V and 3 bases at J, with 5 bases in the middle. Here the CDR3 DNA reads TGTGCCAGCAGCTTCGACGACTATGGCTACACCTTC. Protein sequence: CASSFDDYGYTF. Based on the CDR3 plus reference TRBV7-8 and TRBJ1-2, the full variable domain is GAGVSQSPRYKVAKRGQDVALRCDPISGHVSLFWYQQALGQGPEFLTYFQNEAQLDKSGLPSDRFFAERPEGSVSTLKIQRTQQEDSAVYLCASSFDDYGYTFGSGTRLTVV.

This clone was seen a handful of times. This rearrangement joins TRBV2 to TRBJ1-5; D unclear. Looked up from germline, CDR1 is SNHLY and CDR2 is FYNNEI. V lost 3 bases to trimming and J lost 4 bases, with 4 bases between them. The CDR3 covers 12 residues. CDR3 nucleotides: TGTGCCAGCAGTGATGCTAATCAGCCCCAGCATTTT. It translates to CASSDANQPQHF.

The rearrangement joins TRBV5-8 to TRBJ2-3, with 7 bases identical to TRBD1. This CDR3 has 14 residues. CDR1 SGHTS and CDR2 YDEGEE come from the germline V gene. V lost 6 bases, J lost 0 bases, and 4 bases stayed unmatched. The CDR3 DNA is TGTGCCAGCATGAGGGGGCGAAGCACAGATACGCAGTATTTT. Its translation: CASMRGRSTDTQYF.

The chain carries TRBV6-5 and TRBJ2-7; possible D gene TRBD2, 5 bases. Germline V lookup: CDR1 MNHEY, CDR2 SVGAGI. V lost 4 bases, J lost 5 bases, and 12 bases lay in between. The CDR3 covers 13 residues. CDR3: CASSSVLADEQYF. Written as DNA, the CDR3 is TGTGCCAGCAGTTCCGTCCTAGCTGACGAGCAGTACTTC.

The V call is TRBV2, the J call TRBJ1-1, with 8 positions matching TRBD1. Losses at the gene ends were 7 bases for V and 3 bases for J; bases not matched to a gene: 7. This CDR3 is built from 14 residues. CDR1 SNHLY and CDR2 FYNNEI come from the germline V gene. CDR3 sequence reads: CASNLDRADTEAFF. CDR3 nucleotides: TGTGCCAGCAATCTGGACAGGGCTGACACTGAAGCTTTCTTT.

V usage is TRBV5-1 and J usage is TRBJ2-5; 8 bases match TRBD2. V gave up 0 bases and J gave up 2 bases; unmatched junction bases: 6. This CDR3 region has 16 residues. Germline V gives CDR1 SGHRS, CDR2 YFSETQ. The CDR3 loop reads CASSLGSGGLQETQYF. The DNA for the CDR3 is TGCGCCAGCAGCTTGGGGAGCGGGGGACTTCAAGAGACCCAGTACTTC.

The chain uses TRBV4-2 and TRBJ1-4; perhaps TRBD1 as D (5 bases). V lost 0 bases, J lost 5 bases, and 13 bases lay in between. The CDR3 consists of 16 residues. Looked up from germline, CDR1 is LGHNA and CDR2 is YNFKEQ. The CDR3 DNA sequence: TGTGCCAGCAGCCAAGATCATCAGGGCTTAAATGAAAAACTGTTTTTT. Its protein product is CASSQDHQGLNEKLFF.

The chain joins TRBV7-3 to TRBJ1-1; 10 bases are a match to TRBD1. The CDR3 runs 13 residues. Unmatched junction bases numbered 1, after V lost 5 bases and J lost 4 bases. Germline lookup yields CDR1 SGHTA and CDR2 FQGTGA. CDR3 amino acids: CASSRQGATEAFF. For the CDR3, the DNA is TGTGCCAGCAGCCGACAGGGGGCCACTGAAGCTTTCTTT.

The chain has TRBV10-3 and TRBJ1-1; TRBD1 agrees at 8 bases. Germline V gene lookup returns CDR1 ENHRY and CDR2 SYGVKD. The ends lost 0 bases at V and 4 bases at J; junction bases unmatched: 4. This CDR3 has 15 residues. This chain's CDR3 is CAISESTGETTEAFF. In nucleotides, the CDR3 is TGTGCCATCAGTGAGTCGACAGGGGAGACCACTGAAGCTTTCTTT.